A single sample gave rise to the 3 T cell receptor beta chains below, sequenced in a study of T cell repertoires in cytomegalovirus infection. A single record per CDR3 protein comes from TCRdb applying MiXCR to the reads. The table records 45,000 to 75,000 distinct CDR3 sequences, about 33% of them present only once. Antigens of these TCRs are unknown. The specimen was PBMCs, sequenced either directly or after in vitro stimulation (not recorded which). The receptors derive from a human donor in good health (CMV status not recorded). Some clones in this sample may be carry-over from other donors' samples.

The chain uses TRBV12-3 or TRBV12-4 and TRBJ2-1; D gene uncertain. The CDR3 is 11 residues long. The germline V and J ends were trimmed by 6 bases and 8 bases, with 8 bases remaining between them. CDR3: CASSHFDEQFF. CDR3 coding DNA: TGTGCCAGCAGCCACTTCGATGAGCAGTTCTTC.

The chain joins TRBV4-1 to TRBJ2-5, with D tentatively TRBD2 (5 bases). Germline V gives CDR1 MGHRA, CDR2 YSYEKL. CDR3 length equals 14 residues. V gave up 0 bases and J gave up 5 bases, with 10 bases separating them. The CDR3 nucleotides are TGCGCCAGCAGCCAAGATCCCAGGAGGGAGACCCAGTACTTC. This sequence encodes CASSQDPRRETQYF.

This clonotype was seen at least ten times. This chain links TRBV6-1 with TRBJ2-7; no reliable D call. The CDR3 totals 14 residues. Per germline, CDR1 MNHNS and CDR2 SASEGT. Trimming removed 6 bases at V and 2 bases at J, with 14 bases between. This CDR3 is CASSPRELTYEQYF. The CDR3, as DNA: TGTGCCAGCAGCCCTAGGGAACTTACCTACGAGCAGTACTTC.